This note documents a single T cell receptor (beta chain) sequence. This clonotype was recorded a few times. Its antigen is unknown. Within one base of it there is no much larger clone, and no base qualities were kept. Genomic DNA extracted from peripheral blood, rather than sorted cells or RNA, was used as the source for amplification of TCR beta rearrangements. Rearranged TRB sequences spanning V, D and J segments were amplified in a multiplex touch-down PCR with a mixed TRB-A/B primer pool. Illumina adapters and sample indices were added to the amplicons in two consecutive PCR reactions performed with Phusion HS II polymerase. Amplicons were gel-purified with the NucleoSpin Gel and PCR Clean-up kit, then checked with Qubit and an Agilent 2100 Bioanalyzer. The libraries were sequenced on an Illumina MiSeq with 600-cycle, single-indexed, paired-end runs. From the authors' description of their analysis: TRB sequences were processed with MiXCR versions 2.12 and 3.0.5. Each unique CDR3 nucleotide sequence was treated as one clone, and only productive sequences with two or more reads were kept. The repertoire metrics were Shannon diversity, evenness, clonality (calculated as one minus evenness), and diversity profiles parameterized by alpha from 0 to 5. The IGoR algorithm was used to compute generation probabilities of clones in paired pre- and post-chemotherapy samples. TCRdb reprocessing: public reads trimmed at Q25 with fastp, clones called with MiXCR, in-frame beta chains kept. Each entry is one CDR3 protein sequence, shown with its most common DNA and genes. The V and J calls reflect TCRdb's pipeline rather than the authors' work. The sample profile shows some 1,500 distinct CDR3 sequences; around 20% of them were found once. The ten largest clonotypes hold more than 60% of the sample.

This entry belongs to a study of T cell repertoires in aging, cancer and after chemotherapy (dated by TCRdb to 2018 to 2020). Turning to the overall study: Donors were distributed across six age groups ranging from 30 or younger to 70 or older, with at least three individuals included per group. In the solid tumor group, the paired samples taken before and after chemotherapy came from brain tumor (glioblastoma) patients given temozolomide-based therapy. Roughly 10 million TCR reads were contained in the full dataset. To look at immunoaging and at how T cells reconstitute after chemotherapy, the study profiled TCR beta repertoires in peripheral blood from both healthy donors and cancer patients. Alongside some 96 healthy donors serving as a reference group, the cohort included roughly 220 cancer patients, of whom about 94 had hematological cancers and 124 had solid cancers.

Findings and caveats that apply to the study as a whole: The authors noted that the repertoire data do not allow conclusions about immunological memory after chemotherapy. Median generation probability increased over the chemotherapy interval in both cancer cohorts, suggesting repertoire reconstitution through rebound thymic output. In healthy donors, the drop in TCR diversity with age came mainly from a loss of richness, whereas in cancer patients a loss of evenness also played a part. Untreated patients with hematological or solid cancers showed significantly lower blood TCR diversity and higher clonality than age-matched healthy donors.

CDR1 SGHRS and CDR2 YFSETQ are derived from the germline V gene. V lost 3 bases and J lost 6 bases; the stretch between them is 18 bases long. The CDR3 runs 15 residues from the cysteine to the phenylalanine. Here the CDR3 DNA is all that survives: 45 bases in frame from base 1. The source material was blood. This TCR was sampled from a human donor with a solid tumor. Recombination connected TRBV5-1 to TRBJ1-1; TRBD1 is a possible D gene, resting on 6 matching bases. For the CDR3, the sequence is CASSSLTQGRAEAFF. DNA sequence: TGCGCCAGCAGCTCCTTAACCCAGGGGCGGGCTGAAGCTTTCTTT.